These 23 T cell receptor beta chains came from one sample sequenced in a study of cytomegalovirus exposure and HLA in healthy donors. The primer mix had 60 Vbeta and 13 Jbeta primers. Repertoires were generated with immunoSEQ multiplex PCR, while TCRdb's copy carries only in-frame clones and drops some. The top ten clones hold around 0.97% of a sample with roughly 150,000 clones, less than 90% of them seen once. Specimen: PBMCs. Receptor source: a man aged 30 to 39 in good health and CMV-seronegative.

The rearrangement uses TRBV7-9 and TRBJ1-6; D remains ambiguous. V dropped 5 bases and J dropped 9 bases, with 14 bases sitting between them. This CDR3 contains 14 residues. Germline V gene data show CDR1 as SEHNR and CDR2 as FQNEAQ (reference sequence). The CDR3 spells CASSATFSGSPLHF. The CDR3 nucleotides are TGTGCCAGCAGCGCGACCTTCTCGGGTTCACCCCTCCACTTT.

V and J are TRBV6-6 and TRBJ1-1; 7 bases are shared with TRBD1. Losses at the gene ends were 7 bases for V and 5 bases for J; bases not matched to a gene: 7. This CDR3 spans 13 amino acids. Germline V gives CDR1 MNHNY, CDR2 SVGAGI (reference sequence). Here the CDR3 reads CASKPGGGTEAFF. The CDR3 nucleotides are TGTGCCAGCAAGCCAGGGGGTGGAACTGAAGCTTTCTTT.

The chain carries TRBV5-4 and TRBJ1-1, with 8 bases lining up with TRBD1. Looked up from germline, CDR1 is SGHNT and CDR2 is YYREEE (reference sequence). V lost 4 bases and J lost 3; bases outside the gene matches: 5. CDR3 size: 14 residues. DNA of the CDR3: TGTGCCAGCAGCAGGACAGGGAGGGACACTGAAGCTTTCTTT. As protein: CASSRTGRDTEAFF.

The chain uses TRBV15 and TRBJ2-5; TRBD2 agrees at 7 bases. V trimming: 0 bases; J trimming: 3 bases; junction bases outside the gene matches: 4. The CDR3 length is 15 residues. The germline V gene encodes CDR1 LNHNV and CDR2 YYDKDF (reference sequence). The CDR3 coding sequence is TGTGCCACCAGCAGAGATGCGGGAGCAGAAGAGACCCAGTACTTC. Its protein product is CATSRDAGAEETQYF. Full variable domain (missing parts from reference TRBV15 and TRBJ2-5): DAMVIQNPRYQVTQFGKPVTLSCSQTLNHNVMYWYQQKSSQAPKLLFHYYDKDFNNEADTPDNFQSRRPNTSFCFLDIRSPGLGDTAMYLCATSRDAGAEETQYFGPGTRLLVL.

The chain employs TRBV7-2 and TRBJ2-7; the D gene is possibly TRBD2 (5 bases). CDR3 length: 12 amino acids. The germline gives CDR1 SGHTA, CDR2 FQGNSA. The germline V and J ends were trimmed by 4 bases and 6 bases, with 10 bases remaining between them. The CDR3 nucleotides are TGTGCCAGCAGCTCCGGACTCGGCGAGCAGTACTTC. The encoded protein is CASSSGLGEQYF.

Here the CDR3 DNA reads TGTGCCAGTAGTCCTTGGACAGGACCTTACAATGAGCAGTTCTTC. Amino acids: CASSPWTGPYNEQFF. The V and J genes are TRBV19 and TRBJ2-1; 7 bases align to TRBD1. The germline gives CDR1 LNHDA, CDR2 SQIVND (reference sequence). The CDR3 covers 15 residues. V shed 5 bases, J shed 4 bases, and the junction held 8 bases outside the gene matches.

This sequence joins TRBV19 and TRBJ2-7; D is uncertain. This CDR3 has 12 residues. Germline V gene data show CDR1 as LNHDA and CDR2 as SQIVND (reference sequence). V dropped 5 bases and J dropped 5 bases, with 10 bases sitting between them. CDR3 amino acids: CASSDLGDEQYF. The CDR3 DNA is TGTGCCAGTAGTGACTTAGGCGACGAGCAGTACTTC.

This chain uses TRBV19 with TRBJ2-2; TRBD2 is a possible D gene (5 bases). This CDR3 is 15 amino acids long. V was shortened by 5 bases and J by 0 bases, with 10 bases between the two germline ends. Germline CDR1 and CDR2: LNHDA and SQIVND (reference sequence). The CDR3 here is CASSVRGANTGELFF. The DNA of the CDR3 is TGTGCCAGTAGTGTCCGGGGAGCGAACACCGGGGAGCTGTTTTTT.

The chain employs TRBV6-1 and TRBJ1-1, with TRBD1 identical over 8 bases. J gave up 1 base and V 6 bases, and 4 bases lay outside the gene matches. This CDR3 region has 14 residues. Looked up from germline, CDR1 is MNHNS and CDR2 is SASEGT. CDR3 residues: CASSLGQANTEAFF. CDR3 bases: TGTGCCAGCAGCCTGGGACAGGCGAACACTGAAGCTTTCTTT.

The chain combines TRBV5-1 with TRBJ2-1, with 10 bases aligning to TRBD2. This CDR3 spans 14 amino acids. Germline values: CDR1 SGHRS, CDR2 YFSETQ. V shed 4 bases, J shed 7 bases, and the junction held 5 bases outside the gene matches. The DNA of the CDR3 is TGCGCCAGCAGCCGACTAGCGGGTTTAAATGAGCAGTTCTTC. It encodes CASSRLAGLNEQFF.

This chain connects TRBV5-1 to TRBJ2-7; D might be TRBD2 (6 bases). The germline gives CDR1 SGHRS, CDR2 YFSETQ. Trimming left V 2 bases short and J 3 bases short, with 12 bases between. The length of the CDR3 is 14 residues. CDR3 sequence (DNA): TGCGCCAGCAGCTTCGATGGGGGAGGCTACGAGCAGTACTTC. Translating gives CASSFDGGGYEQYF.

The chain combines TRBV5-1 with TRBJ2-3; TRBD2 agrees at 8 bases. The CDR3 sequence is 16 residues long. From germline, CDR1 is SGHRS and CDR2 YFSETQ. With 0 bases clipped from V and 1 base from J, the junction kept 4 bases outside the gene matches. CDR3 nucleotide sequence: TGCGCCAGCAGCTTGGATCCGCGGGGGGGCACAGATACGCAGTATTTT. Translated: CASSLDPRGGTDTQYF.

The CDR3: CASSYLSGAQDSYTF. In DNA form, the CDR3 reads TGTGCCAGCAGTTACCTTAGCGGGGCACAGGATAGCTACACCTTC. This chain connects TRBV6-5 to TRBJ1-2, with a possible D match to TRBD1 (5 bases). The V end was cut by 2 bases, the J end by 9 bases, with 19 bases between. Germline V gives CDR1 MNHEY, CDR2 SVGAGI. The CDR3 loop spans 15 amino acids.

The J gene is TRBJ1-1, the V gene TRBV30; 9 bases fit TRBD1. From germline, CDR1 is GTSNPN and CDR2 SVGIG (reference sequence). The CDR3 consists of 13 residues. V was pared by 4 bases and J by 7 bases, with 7 bases of the junction left unmatched. CDR3 in amino acids: CAWKGTGPIEAFF. CDR3 bases: TGTGCCTGGAAGGGGACAGGGCCGATTGAAGCTTTCTTT.

The chain recombines TRBV10-1 with TRBJ1-5, with TRBD1 matching 7 bases. Trimming at V came to 6 bases and at J to 2 bases, leaving 1 base not matched to a gene. This CDR3 spans 13 amino acids. The germline gives CDR1 WNHNN, CDR2 SYGVQD (reference sequence). This CDR3 reads CASSDRGNQPQHF. CDR3 bases: TGCGCCAGCAGCGACAGGGGCAATCAGCCCCAGCATTTT.

The V call is TRBV2, the J call TRBJ2-3; a weak D match, TRBD2 (5 bases). Trimming took 1 base from V and 5 from J, leaving 10 bases between them. Germline V CDR1 and CDR2: SNHLY, FYNNEI. This CDR3 is built from 14 residues. The CDR3 reads CASSEGGWEDTQYF. The DNA for the CDR3 is TGTGCCAGCAGTGAAGGAGGGTGGGAAGATACGCAGTATTTT.

The V call is TRBV28, the J call TRBJ2-7; TRBD1 aligns across 10 bases. The V gene end was trimmed by 5 bases and the J gene end by 0 bases; junction bases not matched to a gene: 1. Germline V gene lookup returns CDR1 MDHEN and CDR2 SYDVKM. The CDR3 length is 14 residues. The CDR3 protein is CASSRTGGSYEQYF. The CDR3 DNA is TGTGCCAGCAGTCGGACAGGGGGCTCCTACGAGCAGTACTTC.

This chain links TRBV15 with TRBJ1-4, with a weak D call TRBD1 (6 bases). The CDR3 sequence is 12 residues long. Per germline, CDR1 LNHNV and CDR2 YYDKDF (reference sequence). V was cut by 9 bases and J by 7 bases, with 12 bases left in between. The DNA for the CDR3 is TGTGCCACAGGAGCGGGGGCTGAAAAACTGTTTTTT. Encoded protein: CATGAGAEKLFF.

This chain uses TRBV19 with TRBJ2-1; D may be TRBD1 (6 bases). The CDR3 is 16 amino acids. The V gene lost 3 bases and the J gene lost 3 bases, with 15 bases spanning the gap. CDR1 is LNHDA, CDR2 SQIVND, per germline (reference sequence). CDR3 DNA sequence: TGTGCCAGTAGTATCGCTCCAGGGGTGAGCTACAATGAGCAGTTCTTC. Translation gives CASSIAPGVSYNEQFF.

V gene TRBV6-1 combines with J gene TRBJ2-7; TRBD1 aligns across 9 bases. Trimming took 4 bases from V and 5 from J; bases not matched to a gene: 6. The CDR3 length is 14 residues. CDR1 is MNHNS, CDR2 SASEGT, per germline. The CDR3 DNA follows: TGTGCCAGCAGTGTAGGGGGACAGGGCGACGAGCAGTACTTC. Translating it yields CASSVGGQGDEQYF.

The chain employs TRBV7-9 and TRBJ2-1; a weak D match, TRBD2 (6 bases). Germline CDR1 SEHNR, CDR2 FQNEAQ (reference sequence). The V gene lost 8 bases and the J gene lost 7 bases, with 15 bases spanning the gap. The CDR3 is 13 residues long. The CDR3 here is CASSGEYFNEQFF. The CDR3 DNA reads as TGTGCCAGCTCGGGGGAGTACTTTAATGAGCAGTTCTTC. Using reference TRBV7-9 and TRBJ2-1 for the parts outside the CDR3, the full variable domain is DTGVSQNPRHKITKRGQNVTFRCDPISEHNRLYWYRQTLGQGPEFLTYFQNEAQLEKSRLLSDRFSAERPKGSFSTLEIQRTEQGDSAMYLCASSGEYFNEQFFGPGTRLTVL.

The gene calls are TRBV28 and TRBJ2-3; perhaps TRBD2 as D (5 bases). Trimming took 2 bases from V and 5 from J, leaving 5 bases between them. The germline V gene encodes CDR1 MDHEN and CDR2 SYDVKM. There are 12 residues in the CDR3. The CDR3 DNA sequence: TGTGCCAGCAGTTTAGGGAGAGATACGCAGTATTTT. It translates to CASSLGRDTQYF.

The rearrangement joins TRBV13 to TRBJ2-7, with 10 bases aligning to TRBD1. Germline trimming cut 5 bases from V and 6 bases from J; bases unmatched to any gene: 13. This CDR3 region has 16 residues. Looked up from germline, CDR1 is PRHDT and CDR2 is FYEKMQ (reference sequence). The CDR3 region is CASSTTPPGQGSEQYF. The CDR3 nucleotides are TGTGCCAGCAGCACAACACCTCCGGGACAGGGGTCCGAGCAGTACTTC.